Listed below are T cell receptor beta chains from one sample, sequenced in a study of cytomegalovirus exposure and HLA in healthy donors. Some clones are missing from TCRdb's copy, which holds only in-frame ones; the method was immunoSEQ multiplex PCR. The table lists 200,000 to 250,000 clones, roughly 88% of them singletons, with over 12% in the top ten. Sequencing was carried out using PBMCs. These receptors came from a woman in her 30s in good health and CMV-seropositive. The CDR3 runs from the conserved cysteine through the conserved F or W. D genes are given only for firm matches. Clone size, where shown, is once, few, many, or a class for clones that have expanded.

V	D	size	J	CDR3	DNA
TRBV30	NA	NA	TRBJ2-1	CAWSVGNFLSNEQFF	TGTGCCTGGAGTGTGGGAAACTTCTTGAGCAATGAGCAGTTCTTC
TRBV29-1	TRBD1	NA	TRBJ2-3	CSVAGQGLSTDTQYF	TGCAGCGTTGCGGGACAGGGACTTAGCACAGATACGCAGTATTTT
TRBV2	NA	NA	TRBJ1-2	CASSGTFYGYTF	TGTGCCAGCAGTGGGACATTCTATGGCTACACCTTC
TRBV2	TRBD1	NA	TRBJ2-7	CASRAGTGGYEQYF	TGTGCCAGCAGGGCCGGGACAGGGGGCTACGAGCAGTACTTC
TRBV30	NA	once	TRBJ2-3	CAWINRAMRSTDTQYF	TGTGCCTGGATCAATCGGGCAATGAGAAGCACAGATACGCAGTATTTT
TRBV7-3	NA	NA	TRBJ2-3	CASSLTFEDTQYF	TGTGCCAGCAGCTTAACTTTCGAGGATACGCAGTATTTT
TRBV7-2	NA	few	TRBJ1-5	CASSLEGLQPQHF	TGTGCCAGCAGCTTAGAGGGGCTTCAGCCCCAGCATTTT
TRBV11-3	TRBD2	NA	TRBJ2-3	CASSLGGTSGSSDTQYF	TGTGCCAGCAGCTTAGGAGGAACTAGCGGGAGTTCAGATACGCAGTATTTT
TRBV29-1	NA	NA	TRBJ2-2	CSVDFGNTGELFF	TGCAGCGTTGATTTCGGGAACACCGGGGAGCTGTTTTTT
TRBV28	NA	once	TRBJ2-5	CASKTAGGETQYF	TGTGCCAGCAAAACTGCCGGGGGAGAGACCCAGTACTTC
TRBV14	NA	NA	TRBJ2-1	CASSQGRGYSYNEQFF	TGTGCCAGCAGCCAAGGACGAGGTTACTCCTACAATGAGCAGTTCTTC
TRBV12-5	TRBD1	once	TRBJ1-2	CASGRGDRENYGYTF	TGTGCTAGTGGACGCGGGGACAGGGAAAACTATGGCTACACCTTC
TRBV2	NA	NA	TRBJ2-2	CASSEAEADTGELFF	TGTGCCAGCAGTGAAGCAGAAGCGGACACCGGGGAGCTGTTTTTT
TRBV13	TRBD1	many	TRBJ1-2	CASSLGQGALGYTF	TGTGCCAGCAGCTTGGGCCAGGGGGCTCTTGGCTACACCTTC
TRBV30	NA	NA	TRBJ2-1	CAWSPTSTLDNEQFF	TGTGCCTGGAGTCCTACTAGCACCTTAGACAATGAGCAGTTCTTC
TRBV15	NA	NA	TRBJ2-5	CATTPRDIDETQYF	TGTGCCACCACTCCCCGTGACATCGACGAGACCCAGTACTTC
TRBV10-3	TRBD1	NA	TRBJ2-7	CAISLEQGDEQYF	TGTGCCATCAGCCTTGAACAGGGGGACGAGCAGTACTTC
TRBV27	NA	NA	TRBJ1-3	CASSLRRGVQNTIYF	TGTGCCAGCAGTTTACGGAGAGGGGTCCAAAACACCATATATTTT
TRBV7-3	NA	NA	TRBJ2-2	CASSQTSSTGELFF	TGTGCCAGCAGCCAAACTAGTTCCACCGGGGAGCTGTTTTTT
TRBV27	NA	few	TRBJ2-7	CASTAGKEQYF	TGTGCCAGCACCGCGGGAAAGGAGCAGTACTTC
TRBV7-6	NA	NA	TRBJ2-1	CASSSGTRSFTDEQFF	TGTGCCAGCAGCTCCGGGACCCGGAGTTTTACGGATGAGCAGTTCTTC
TRBV11-2	TRBD1	NA	TRBJ2-7	CASRAGTGLYEQYF	TGTGCCAGCAGGGCCGGGACAGGACTCTACGAGCAGTACTTC
TRBV6-5	NA	NA	TRBJ1-2	CASGRVRGSAYGYTF	TGTGCCAGCGGCCGGGTGAGAGGGAGTGCCTATGGCTACACCTTC